The 32 T cell receptor beta chains below all came from one sample that was sequenced in a study of T-cell memory formation after mild COVID-19 (dated by TCRdb to the early 2020s). Libraries were made using 5' RACE. The listed sequencing device is Illumina NovaSeq 6000. The raw public reads went through TCRdb reprocessing: fastp at Q25, MiXCR clone calling, in-frame beta chains kept. Rows are combined by CDR3 protein, so each entry shows the most common genes and DNA. The sample table shows 410,000 or so distinct CDR3 sequences, and 23% are seen once. Around 13% of the sample belongs to the ten largest clones. Sequenced sample: PBMCs or a T cell subset sorted from them (not recorded which). These receptors all come from an adult woman who had mild COVID-19 (a few samples of this study predate the infection). The sample titles of this study are shuffled in the database, so cell type and time point are left out; the donor was told from shared clones.

This clonotype turned up a few times. CDR3 residues: CASRRPEGGLTEAFF. CDR3 in DNA: TGCGCCAGCAGGCGTCCCGAGGGGGGTTTGACTGAAGCTTTCTTT. The V gene is TRBV5-1, the J gene TRBJ1-1; D possibly corresponds to TRBD1 (6 bases). Germline V gene sequence: CDR1 SGHRS, CDR2 YFSETQ. Trimming stripped 5 bases from V and 5 bases from J, with 19 bases between. The CDR3 length is 15 residues.

The J gene is TRBJ2-2, the V gene TRBV29-1; 7 bases fit TRBD1. V shed 5 bases, J shed 5 bases, and the junction held 11 bases outside the gene matches. Germline values: CDR1 SQVTM, CDR2 ANQGSEA. The CDR3 is made up of 15 amino acids. Written as DNA, the CDR3 is TGCAGCGTTTTATCTCAGACAGGGCGAACCGGGGAGCTGTTTTTT. It translates to CSVLSQTGRTGELFF.

This clonotype turned up a few times. The CDR3 DNA sequence: TGCGCCAGCAGCTCGGATTTAGCGAACGGAGAGACCCAGTACTTC. Its protein product is CASSSDLANGETQYF. The chain combines TRBV5-1 with TRBJ2-5; a possible D gene is TRBD2 (5 bases). This CDR3 has 15 amino acids. Germline CDR1 is SGHRS and CDR2 is YFSETQ. The ends were cut back, 3 bases at V and 4 bases at J, with 16 bases in the middle.

The gene calls are TRBV29-1 and TRBJ2-1, with unresolved D. From germline, CDR1 is SQVTM and CDR2 ANQGSEA. The CDR3 loop spans 15 amino acids. V lost 3 bases to trimming and J lost 3 bases, with 15 bases between them. The CDR3 reads CSVDPRRVGYNEQFF. The CDR3 DNA reads as TGCAGCGTTGATCCCCGCCGGGTGGGCTACAATGAGCAGTTCTTC.

The chain recombines TRBV5-1 with TRBJ1-2; D unresolved. V was pared by 6 bases and J by 4 bases, with 16 bases between. Germline V CDR1 and CDR2: SGHRS, YFSETQ. This CDR3 has 14 amino acids. The CDR3 DNA is TGCGCCAGCAATATGGAGGGCTCTGGCTATGGCTACACCTTC. Amino acid sequence: CASNMEGSGYGYTF.

The rearrangement uses TRBV24-1 and TRBJ2-4; 9 bases match TRBD1. From germline, CDR1 is KGHDR and CDR2 SFDVKD. The trim removed 2 bases at V and 3 bases at J, leaving 4 bases unmatched. The CDR3 runs to 16 residues. The CDR3 coding sequence is TGTGCCACCAGTGATTCAGGACAGGGGCACAAAAACATTCAGTACTTC. This codes for CATSDSGQGHKNIQYF.

V gene TRBV9 combines with J gene TRBJ2-7; 7 bases are a match to TRBD1. The CDR3 has 15 amino acids. Germline CDR1 SGDLS, CDR2 YYNGEE. J was trimmed by 3 bases and V by 8 bases; bases with no gene match: 14. In nucleotides, the CDR3 is TGTGCCAGGGAAGGGGACAGCTATGGATACTACGAGCAGTACTTC. Amino acids: CAREGDSYGYYEQYF.

This chain links TRBV7-9 with TRBJ2-1, with 8 bases that match TRBD2. CDR1 and CDR2 from the germline V gene are SEHNR and FQNEAQ (reference sequence). The CDR3 spans 13 residues. Germline trimming cut 4 bases from V and 5 bases from J; bases unmatched to any gene: 1. Here the CDR3 reads CASSSGGDNEQFF. Written as DNA, the CDR3 is TGTGCCAGCAGCTCCGGGGGGGACAATGAGCAGTTCTTC.

This clonotype was detected a few times. The V gene is TRBV7-2, the J gene TRBJ2-1; 7 bases match TRBD2. The junction had 9 bases not matched to a gene; V was cut back by 6 bases and J by 7 bases. CDR3 size: 14 residues. The germline gives CDR1 SGHTA, CDR2 FQGNSA. CDR3 protein: CASRRERGGNEQFF. For the CDR3, the DNA is TGTGCCAGCAGAAGGGAGCGGGGAGGGAATGAGCAGTTCTTC.

The chain has TRBV5-5 and TRBJ2-3; 9 positions match TRBD2. Germline loops: CDR1 SGHKS, CDR2 YYEKEE (reference sequence). Trimming cost V 1 base and J 4 bases; bases outside gene matches: 4. The CDR3 covers 15 residues. CDR3 sequence (DNA): TGTGCCAGCAGCTTGCGGCTAGCGGGGTCAGATACGCAGTATTTT. It codes for CASSLRLAGSDTQYF.

This clonotype was seen only a few times. CDR3 nucleotides: TGCGCCAGCAGCTTGGATGTAGGGTACAATGAGCAGTTCTTC. This translates into CASSLDVGYNEQFF. This rearrangement joins TRBV5-1 to TRBJ2-1, with D uncertain. From germline, CDR1 is SGHRS and CDR2 YFSETQ. The germline V and J ends were trimmed by 0 bases and 4 bases, with 8 bases remaining between them. The CDR3 consists of 14 residues.

This clonotype was seen a few times. The chain employs TRBV12-3 or TRBV12-4 and TRBJ1-3; 7 bases line up with TRBD1. Trimming at V came to 10 bases and at J to 5 bases, leaving 8 bases not matched to a gene. This CDR3 region has 13 residues. CDR3 region: CAIAQGLRNTIYF. In DNA, the CDR3 is TGTGCCATCGCACAGGGGCTCCGAAACACCATATATTTT.

This clonotype was detected a few times. The chain joins TRBV7-9 to TRBJ2-7, with no clear D. CDR1 SEHNR and CDR2 FQNEAQ come from the germline V gene (reference sequence). The CDR3 is 14 amino acids. V lost 3 bases and J lost 3, with 12 bases in between. The CDR3 coding sequence is TGTGCCAGCAGCTTCCCTGGTGGTAACTACGAGCAGTACTTC. This gives the protein CASSFPGGNYEQYF.

This clonotype occurred a few times. The V call is TRBV9, the J call TRBJ1-1, with TRBD1 as a possible D gene (6 bases). The CDR3 has 13 residues. Trimming shortened V by 4 bases and J by 8 bases, and 15 bases separated the two germline ends. Germline loops: CDR1 SGDLS, CDR2 YYNGEE. The CDR3 region is CASSSRAGVEAFF. As DNA, the CDR3 is TGTGCCAGCAGCTCCCGGGCAGGGGTGGAAGCTTTCTTT.

The chain has TRBV12-3 or TRBV12-4 and TRBJ1-1; D is undetermined. The CDR3 is 14 amino acids. V lost 5 bases and J lost 4, with 14 bases in between. For the CDR3, the DNA is TGTGCCAGCAGTCGGTACACGGGTTCCACTGAAGCTTTCTTT. Translation: CASSRYTGSTEAFF.

This chain links TRBV29-1 with TRBJ2-3; 7 positions agree with TRBD2. CDR1 and CDR2 from the germline V gene are SQVTM and ANQGSEA. This CDR3 is 16 amino acids long. The V and J ends lost 4 bases and 1 base, in that order; junction bases with no gene match: 11. The CDR3 region has the DNA TGCAGCGTTGGGGGGGGTGGCCTTCGGGGCACAGATACGCAGTATTTT. This sequence encodes CSVGGGGLRGTDTQYF.

The table lists this clonotype with a few counts. This chain links TRBV6-5 with TRBJ2-5; 8 bases are shared with TRBD2. Germline trimming cut 0 bases from V and 5 bases from J; bases unmatched to any gene: 5. CDR3 length: 15 amino acids. Germline V gives CDR1 MNHEY, CDR2 SVGAGI. CDR3 DNA sequence: TGTGCCAGCAGTTACTCAGGGACTAGGTCGGAGACCCAGTACTTC. Its translation is CASSYSGTRSETQYF.

The V and J genes are TRBV6-5 and TRBJ2-7; 8 bases are a match to TRBD1. Germline lookup yields CDR1 MNHEY and CDR2 SVGAGI. The length of the CDR3 is 13 residues. J lost 5 bases, V lost 6 bases, and 6 bases had no gene match. The CDR3 nucleotides read TGTGCCAGCAGCCGCCGACAGGGGAACGAGCAGTACTTC. It codes for CASSRRQGNEQYF.

This rearrangement joins TRBV4-1 to TRBJ1-1; a weak D match, TRBD1 (5 bases). The V gene's germline CDR1 is MGHRA and CDR2 YSYEKL. Between the trimmed V and J ends, which lost 3 bases and 5 bases, there was a span of 28 bases. CDR3 length: 19 residues. CDR3 sequence reads: CASSHLLWAGSTAGTEAFF. CDR3 nucleotide sequence: TGCGCCAGCAGCCACCTCTTATGGGCAGGGTCAACGGCGGGTACTGAAGCTTTCTTT.

This clonotype has just a few counts. V gene TRBV12-3 or TRBV12-4 combines with J gene TRBJ2-2; possible D gene TRBD2, 6 bases. The V end lost 7 bases, the J end lost 5 bases, and 11 bases lay between the germline ends. The CDR3 has 13 residues. The CDR3 DNA reads as TGTGCCAGCACGGGACTTATGACCGGGGAGCTGTTTTTT. Translated, it gives CASTGLMTGELFF.

This clonotype was detected only a few times. The chain recombines TRBV14 with TRBJ2-1, with 7 bases lining up with TRBD2. The V and J ends lost 1 base and 0 bases, in that order; junction bases with no gene match: 3. This CDR3 spans 16 amino acids. Germline lookup yields CDR1 SGHDN and CDR2 FVKESK. The CDR3 region has the DNA TGTGCCAGCAGCCAAGTCGGCGGGAGCTCCTACAATGAGCAGTTCTTC. It yields the protein CASSQVGGSSYNEQFF.

This clonotype was counted once. The chain has TRBV25-1 and TRBJ2-2; TRBD1 matches at 9 bases. V was pared by 4 bases and J by 8 bases, with 8 bases of the junction left unmatched. The CDR3 extends over 15 amino acids. From germline, CDR1 is MGHDK and CDR2 SYGVNS. In DNA, the CDR3 is TGTGCCAGCAGTGCCGGGACAGGGTTATCAGGGGAGCTGTTTTTT. Protein: CASSAGTGLSGELFF.

This clonotype has only a few counts. The V gene is TRBV7-2, the J gene TRBJ2-3; 9 nucleotides align to TRBD2. CDR3 length: 21 amino acids. CDR1 SGHTA and CDR2 FQGNSA come from the germline V gene. V trimming: 1 base; J trimming: 3 bases; junction bases outside the gene matches: 20. DNA of the CDR3: TGTGCCAGCAGCTTAGGCGTCCTGGGGCGGGGGGGCCACGAAGGAACAGATACGCAGTATTTT. Its protein product is CASSLGVLGRGGHEGTDTQYF.

CDR3 loop: CASSARGPDTEAFF. CDR3 nucleotide sequence: TGTGCCAGCAGCGCCCGGGGCCCCGACACTGAAGCTTTCTTT. This chain links TRBV7-9 with TRBJ1-1, with a tentative D call TRBD1 (5 bases). Germline lookup yields CDR1 SEHNR and CDR2 FQNEAQ (reference sequence). CDR3 size: 14 residues. Trimming cost V 5 bases and J 3 bases, with 13 bases left between them.

The chain employs TRBV12-3 or TRBV12-4 and TRBJ2-3; D remains unclear. V dropped 5 bases and J dropped 5 bases, with 8 bases sitting between them. CDR3 size: 12 residues. The CDR3 nucleotides are TGTGCCAGCAGTCTACAAGAAGATACGCAGTATTTT. Its protein product is CASSLQEDTQYF.

This clonotype was observed a handful of times. CDR3 sequence reads: CASSLDRLLAGAGELFF. CDR3 nucleotide sequence: TGTGCCAGCAGCTTAGATCGTTTGCTAGCGGGTGCCGGGGAGCTGTTTTTT. The chain carries TRBV7-6 and TRBJ2-2, with TRBD2 identical over 8 bases. CDR1 and CDR2 from the germline V gene are SGHVS and FNYEAQ. J lost 6 bases, V lost 1 base, and 10 bases had no gene match. CDR3 size: 17 residues.

The chain has TRBV5-5 and TRBJ2-2, with unresolved D. CDR1 is SGHKS, CDR2 YYEKEE, per germline (reference sequence). V lost 4 bases and J lost 3, with 13 bases in between. This CDR3 has 15 amino acids. CDR3 amino acids: CASSTLLRHTGELFF. CDR3 in DNA: TGTGCCAGCAGCACTCTGCTGCGGCACACCGGGGAGCTGTTTTTT.

This clonotype was counted a few times. The chain joins TRBV2 to TRBJ2-3; tentatively, D is TRBD1 (6 bases). The CDR3 totals 16 residues. In germline, CDR1 is SNHLY, CDR2 FYNNEI. Trimming took off 3 bases at V and 0 bases at J, with 13 bases between the two ends. The CDR3 region has the DNA TGTGCCAGCAGTGAGGCAGGGGTCTTCAGCACAGATACGCAGTATTTT. It specifies CASSEAGVFSTDTQYF.

There are a few counts of this clonotype. The genes are TRBV15 and TRBJ2-3; 7 bases are a match to TRBD1. Germline CDR1 is LNHNV and CDR2 is YYDKDF (reference sequence). The CDR3 covers 13 residues. V was clipped by 6 bases and J by 4 bases; unmatched bases: 4. In DNA, the CDR3 is TGTGCCACCAGGTTCCAGGGGGCAGATACGCAGTATTTT. This translates into CATRFQGADTQYF.

In this sample, this clonotype turned up a few times. The CDR3 here is CASSQEWGGAGNTIYF. CDR3 bases: TGCGCCAGCAGCCAAGAATGGGGGGGCGCTGGAAACACCATATATTTT. The chain combines TRBV4-1 with TRBJ1-3; weak D call: TRBD1 (6 bases). Germline CDR1 is MGHRA and CDR2 is YSYEKL. The V and J ends lost 0 bases and 2 bases respectively, with 11 bases between them. The CDR3 loop spans 16 amino acids.

The chain carries TRBV29-1 and TRBJ1-2; unclear D gene. The V and J ends lost 3 bases and 8 bases respectively, with 16 bases between them. This CDR3 comprises 13 residues. The germline CDR1 and CDR2 sequences are SQVTM and ANQGSEA. This chain's CDR3 is CSVETPGRGGYTF. In DNA, the CDR3 is TGCAGCGTTGAGACCCCGGGTAGAGGGGGCTACACCTTC.

V usage is TRBV7-9 and J usage is TRBJ1-4; D perhaps matches TRBD1 (6 bases). V was pared by 5 bases and J by 6 bases, with 16 bases between. The CDR3 sequence is 15 residues long. Germline-derived CDR1 and CDR2 are SEHNR and FQNEAQ (reference sequence). DNA of the CDR3: TGTGCCAGCAGCCCACCCGCCGGGGGCGATGAAAAACTGTTTTTT. It specifies CASSPPAGGDEKLFF.